The 31 T cell receptor beta chains listed next were all sequenced from one sample in a study of OX40 agonist ivuxolimab in advanced cancers. Some clones are missing from TCRdb's copy, which holds only in-frame ones; the method was immunoSEQ multiplex PCR. The sample has about 65,000 clones; around nine tenths are singletons. This sample comprised CD4+ or CD8+ T cells sorted from blood, obtained in a trial of the OX40 agonist ivuxolimab. The receptor set was obtained from an adult with an advanced solid tumor such as melanoma, head and neck, liver or kidney cancer.

The genes are TRBV5-1 and TRBJ1-1; 8 positions agree with TRBD1. Germline V gives CDR1 SGHRS, CDR2 YFSETQ. This CDR3 is 15 amino acids long. The J segment lost 2 bases and the V segment lost 2 bases, leaving 5 bases of the junction unmatched. The DNA of the CDR3 is TGCGCCAGCAGCTTATTTGGACAGGGCAACACTGAAGCTTTCTTT. Translated, it gives CASSLFGQGNTEAFF.

The V and J genes are TRBV7-9 and TRBJ1-2; 10 bases match TRBD1. The CDR3 sequence is 15 residues long. Germline V gene data show CDR1 as SEHNR and CDR2 as FQNEAQ (reference sequence). V trimming: 5 bases; J trimming: 7 bases; junction bases outside the gene matches: 10. The CDR3 nucleotides read TGTGCCAGCAGCCCCCAGGGACAGGGGACGGGTGGCTACACCTTC. Encoded protein: CASSPQGQGTGGYTF.

The V gene is TRBV27, the J gene TRBJ2-5; 11 bases map to TRBD2. The better agreement between TRBJ2-7 and the DNA end casts doubt on the J call. This CDR3 is 15 amino acids long. The V gene's germline CDR1 is MNHEY and CDR2 SMNVEV (reference sequence). CDR3 coding DNA: TGTGCCAGCAGACGCGGACTAGCGGGTGCCTACGAGCAGTACTTC. Translating it yields CASRRGLAGAYEQYF.

This chain joins TRBV6-1 and TRBJ1-5; 12 nucleotides agree with TRBD1. CDR1 and CDR2 from the germline V gene are MNHNS and SASEGT. The junction had 3 bases not matched to a gene; V was cut back by 6 bases and J by 3 bases. The CDR3 is 15 residues long. CDR3 residues: CASSEGQGANQPQHF. The CDR3 DNA follows: TGTGCCAGCAGCGAGGGACAGGGGGCCAATCAGCCCCAGCATTTT.

This clone has more than one count but fewer than ten. The chain combines TRBV6-5 with TRBJ2-1; TRBD2 agrees at 12 bases. The germline gives CDR1 MNHEY, CDR2 SVGAGI. This CDR3 is built from 15 residues. The ends lost 6 bases at V and 10 bases at J; junction bases unmatched: 10. The CDR3 protein is CASRLAGGPAEEQFF. For the CDR3, the DNA is TGTGCCAGCAGGCTAGCGGGGGGGCCGGCAGAGGAGCAGTTCTTC.

The chain couples TRBV19 to TRBJ2-1; D not certain. CDR1 LNHDA and CDR2 SQIVND come from the germline V gene (reference sequence). V dropped 8 bases and J dropped 7 bases, with 9 bases sitting between them. This CDR3 contains 11 residues. CDR3 in amino acids: CASEMRNEQFF. CDR3 in DNA: TGTGCCAGTGAGATGAGGAATGAGCAGTTCTTC. The full variable domain, rest sourced from reference TRBV19 and TRBJ2-1, is DGGITQSPKYLFRKEGQNVTLSCEQNLNHDAMYWYRQDPGQGLRLIYYSQIVNDFQKGDIAEGYSVSREKKESFPLTVTSAQKNPTAFYLCASEMRNEQFFGPGTRLTVL.

This chain links TRBV6-5 with TRBJ2-4; either TRBD1 or TRBD2 may fit D (5 bases each). Germline V gene lookup returns CDR1 MNHEY and CDR2 SVGAGI. Trimming left V 0 bases short and J 0 bases short, with 6 bases between. The CDR3 is 15 amino acids. Here the CDR3 reads CASSYSGTAKNIQYF. In DNA form, the CDR3 reads TGTGCCAGCAGTTACTCGGGGACAGCCAAAAACATTCAGTACTTC.

The gene calls are TRBV18 and TRBJ1-2; TRBD1 matches 9 bases. This CDR3 has 14 amino acids. V lost 6 bases, J lost 5 bases, and 7 bases stayed unmatched. The germline gives CDR1 KGHSH, CDR2 LQKENI. DNA of the CDR3: TGTGCCAGCTCCTCGGACAGGGGCGAGTATGGCTACACCTTC. Translated: CASSSDRGEYGYTF.

The chain carries TRBV30 and TRBJ2-6; the D call may be TRBD1 or TRBD2 (5 bases each). The CDR3 length is 15 residues. The V gene's germline CDR1 is GTSNPN and CDR2 SVGIG (reference sequence). V shed 0 bases and J shed 4 bases, with 10 bases lying between them. CDR3 in amino acids: CAWSVLGAGANVLTF. For the CDR3, the DNA is TGTGCCTGGAGTGTACTAGGGGCCGGGGCCAACGTCCTGACTTTC. Variable domain in full (rest from reference TRBV30 and TRBJ2-6): SQTIHQWPATLVQPVGSPLSLECTVEGTSNPNLYWYRQAAGRGLQLLFYSVGIGQISSEVPQNLSASRPQDRQFILSSKKLLLSDSGFYLCAWSVLGAGANVLTFGAGSRLTVL.

The chain joins TRBV15 to TRBJ2-7; a weak D match, TRBD1 (5 bases). This CDR3 has 13 residues. Germline CDR1 and CDR2: LNHNV and YYDKDF (reference sequence). The germline V and J ends were trimmed by 3 bases and 7 bases, with 13 bases remaining between them. CDR3: CATSSPRALEQYF. The CDR3, as DNA: TGTGCCACCAGCAGTCCCAGGGCCCTGGAGCAGTACTTC.

This clone was found a few times. The chain links TRBV7-8 to TRBJ1-2; TRBD1 matches at 10 bases. The CDR3 has 15 residues. V shed 4 bases, J shed 5 bases, and the junction held 7 bases outside the gene matches. CDR1 is SGHVS and CDR2 is FQNEAQ in the germline V gene. The CDR3 DNA is TGTGCCAGCAGCTCTTCAGACAGGGGGCAGTATGGCTACACCTTC. Translating gives CASSSSDRGQYGYTF.

The chain recombines TRBV19 with TRBJ2-5; a weak D match, TRBD1 (5 bases). V lost 7 bases, J lost 2 bases, and 17 bases lay in between. Germline CDR1 LNHDA, CDR2 SQIVND (reference sequence). This CDR3 comprises 15 residues. The CDR3 region has the DNA TGTGCCAGTATTGATAAGCGACAGCCACAAGAGACCCAGTACTTC. This sequence encodes CASIDKRQPQETQYF.

V gene TRBV11-3 combines with J gene TRBJ2-7, with D unresolved. Germline V gene lookup returns CDR1 SGHNT and CDR2 YENEEA. With 5 bases removed from V and 6 bases from J, the gap between germline ends came to 14 bases. The length of the CDR3 is 13 residues. The CDR3 sequence is CASSANQAGEQYF. Written as DNA, the CDR3 is TGTGCCAGCAGCGCGAACCAGGCAGGCGAGCAGTACTTC. Complete variable domain (other parts from reference TRBV11-3 and TRBJ2-7): EAGVVQSPRYKIIEKKQPVAFWCNPISGHNTLYWYLQNLGQGPELLIRYENEEAVDDSQLPKDRFSAERLKGVDSTLKIQPAELGDSAVYLCASSANQAGEQYFGPGTRLTVT.

The chain couples TRBV4-3 to TRBJ2-5, with 10 bases aligning to TRBD2. Germline lookup yields CDR1 LGHNA and CDR2 YSLEER. CDR3 size: 15 residues. J was trimmed by 2 bases and V by 2 bases; bases with no gene match: 2. This CDR3 reads CASSQSTSGQETQYF. CDR3 DNA sequence: TGCGCCAGCAGCCAATCGACTAGCGGGCAAGAGACCCAGTACTTC.

This CDR3 reads CASSQEIGGVYQETQYF. CDR3 nucleotides: TGCGCCAGCAGCCAAGAGATCGGGGGGGTGTACCAAGAGACCCAGTACTTC. The gene calls are TRBV4-3 and TRBJ2-5, with 8 nucleotides matching TRBD2. Trimming at V came to 0 bases and at J to 0 bases, leaving 6 bases not matched to a gene. The germline CDR1 and CDR2 sequences are LGHNA and YSLEER. CDR3 length: 17 residues.

The V gene is TRBV12-5, the J gene TRBJ1-4; no definite D call. This CDR3 region has 14 residues. The germline V and J ends were trimmed by 6 bases and 2 bases, with 10 bases remaining between them. CDR1 is LGHNT, CDR2 FRNRAP, per germline. CDR3: CASGNRGTNEKLFF. In DNA form, the CDR3 reads TGTGCTAGTGGGAATCGTGGCACTAATGAAAAACTGTTTTTT.

This clone came up a few times. The junction departs from germline at one end; a sequencing error may be responsible. The V gene is TRBV7-8, the J gene TRBJ1-6, with TRBD1 matching over 8 bases. The CDR3 length is 13 residues. Germline assignment: CDR1 SGHVS and CDR2 FQNEAQ. This CDR3 is CAGSAGQASPLHF. CDR3 nucleotides: TGTGCCGGCAGTGCGGGACAGGCATCACCCCTCCACTTT.

The chain is built from TRBV5-1 and TRBJ1-2; 7 bases are a match to TRBD1. The CDR3 totals 14 residues. The germline V gene has CDR1 SGHRS and CDR2 YFSETQ. With V trimmed by 0 bases and J by 6 bases, 5 bases remained unmatched. The CDR3 sequence: CASSLGDSVDGYTF. The CDR3 nucleotides read TGCGCCAGCAGCTTGGGGGACAGTGTCGATGGCTACACCTTC.

V usage is TRBV29-1 and J usage is TRBJ1-2, with TRBD1 as a possible D gene (5 bases). CDR1 and CDR2 (germline): SQVTM, ANQGSEA. This CDR3 is built from 15 residues. The V gene lost 5 bases and the J gene lost 3 bases, with 19 bases spanning the gap. In nucleotides, the CDR3 is TGCAGCGTTACATCTCGGGGCAATTCGGACTATGGCTACACCTTC. It is translated as CSVTSRGNSDYGYTF.

J is TRBJ2-1 and V is TRBV7-2, with D tentatively TRBD2 (6 bases). Trimming pared 7 bases from V and 7 bases from J, leaving 23 bases between. CDR1 and CDR2 from the germline V gene are SGHTA and FQGNSA. The CDR3 loop spans 16 amino acids. CDR3: CASTSAGSQTSNEQFF. CDR3 DNA sequence: TGTGCCAGCACCTCGGCGGGGTCCCAGACTAGTAATGAGCAGTTCTTC.

This chain links TRBV5-1 with TRBJ2-1; a possible D gene is TRBD2 (5 bases). V was clipped by 7 bases and J by 8 bases, with 19 bases between them. CDR1 and CDR2 (germline): SGHRS, YFSETQ. This CDR3 region has 14 residues. The CDR3 nucleotides are TGCGCCAGCTCTTCAGGACTGGACTTCGATGAGCAGTTCTTC. Encoded protein: CASSSGLDFDEQFF.

CDR3 amino acids: CASSLAAGAYNEQFF. The CDR3 nucleotides read TGTGCCAGCAGCTTAGCAGCGGGGGCCTACAATGAGCAGTTCTTC. J is TRBJ2-1 and V is TRBV7-2; 8 nucleotides line up with TRBD2. The junction had 0 bases not matched to a gene; V was cut back by 0 bases and J by 2 bases. Germline loops: CDR1 SGHTA, CDR2 FQGNSA. This CDR3 comprises 15 residues.

This clone was recorded a few times. The genes are TRBV4-2 and TRBJ1-1; maybe TRBD1 (5 bases). Germline assignment: CDR1 LGHNA and CDR2 YNFKEQ. The V and J ends lost 0 bases and 8 bases respectively, with 10 bases between them. The CDR3 spans 13 residues. The CDR3 protein is CASSQDGGGEAFF. CDR3 nucleotides: TGTGCCAGCAGCCAAGATGGTGGGGGGGAAGCTTTCTTT.

V gene TRBV14 combines with J gene TRBJ2-2; TRBD1 matches at 9 bases. The CDR3 runs 15 residues. V lost 3 bases to trimming and J lost 6 bases; unmatched junction nucleotides: 5. Germline lookup yields CDR1 SGHDN and CDR2 FVKESK. CDR3 loop: CASSQGQGFAGELFF. Here the CDR3 DNA reads TGTGCCAGCAGCCAGGGACAGGGTTTCGCCGGGGAGCTGTTTTTT.

The rearrangement uses TRBV5-1 and TRBJ2-5; D is uncertain. CDR3 length: 16 residues. Germline V CDR1 and CDR2: SGHRS, YFSETQ. With 0 bases removed from V and 1 base from J, the gap between germline ends came to 13 bases. CDR3 DNA: TGCGCCAGCAGCTTGGAGGGTGGCGGATTCCAAGAGACCCAGTACTTC. Its translation: CASSLEGGGFQETQYF.

The count of this clone is one. The rearrangement uses TRBV2 and TRBJ2-3, with D uncertain. The CDR3 has 13 residues. The V and J ends lost 7 bases and 1 base respectively, with 9 bases between them. Germline V gives CDR1 SNHLY, CDR2 FYNNEI. As DNA, the CDR3 is TGTGCCAGCAATATGGGCCGCACAGATACGCAGTATTTT. It specifies CASNMGRTDTQYF.

J is TRBJ2-1 and V is TRBV2; 12 bases are shared with TRBD2. There are 17 residues in the CDR3. Germline lookup yields CDR1 SNHLY and CDR2 FYNNEI. V was pared by 2 bases and J by 5 bases, with 7 bases of the junction left unmatched. CDR3 sequence reads: CASSEILAGGQNNEQFF. CDR3 nucleotides: TGTGCCAGCAGTGAAATCCTAGCGGGGGGGCAAAACAATGAGCAGTTCTTC.

The chain uses TRBV10-3 and TRBJ1-5; TRBD1 is a possible D gene (6 bases). Looked up from germline, CDR1 is ENHRY and CDR2 is SYGVKD. CDR3 length: 13 residues. Trimming removed 5 bases at V and 1 base at J, with 6 bases between. The CDR3: CAISRGSNQPQHF. The DNA of the CDR3 is TGTGCCATCAGTAGGGGGAGCAATCAGCCCCAGCATTTT.

The chain links TRBV29-1 to TRBJ2-5, with D possibly being TRBD2 (5 bases). The CDR3 runs 13 residues. Germline values: CDR1 SQVTM, CDR2 ANQGSEA. V was pared by 4 bases and J by 4 bases, with 13 bases between. CDR3 coding DNA: TGCAGCGTTGGTGGACTTTATGGAGAGACCCAGTACTTC. Protein: CSVGGLYGETQYF. Together with reference TRBV29-1 and TRBJ2-5, the CDR3 gives the full variable domain: SAVISQKPSRDICQRGTSLTIQCQVDSQVTMMFWYRQQPGQSLTLIATANQGSEATYESGFVIDKFPISRPNLTFSTLTVSNMSPEDSSIYLCSVGGLYGETQYFGPGTRLLVL.

The chain carries TRBV2 and TRBJ2-1; 7 nucleotides match TRBD1. J lost 10 bases, V lost 4 bases, and 10 bases had no gene match. The CDR3 is made up of 14 amino acids. Looked up from germline, CDR1 is SNHLY and CDR2 is FYNNEI. The CDR3: CASSAVYRGLEQFF. The CDR3 nucleotides are TGTGCCAGCAGTGCCGTTTACAGGGGCCTCGAGCAGTTCTTC.

This clone was picked up a small number of times. The chain combines TRBV7-3 with TRBJ2-7; D is perhaps TRBD1 (5 bases). Germline CDR1 SGHTA, CDR2 FQGTGA. The CDR3 extends over 13 amino acids. V lost 1 base to trimming and J lost 5 bases, with 9 bases between them. CDR3 in DNA: TGTGCCAGCAGCTTAAGGGAAGGGGACGAGCAGTACTTC. Protein product: CASSLREGDEQYF.